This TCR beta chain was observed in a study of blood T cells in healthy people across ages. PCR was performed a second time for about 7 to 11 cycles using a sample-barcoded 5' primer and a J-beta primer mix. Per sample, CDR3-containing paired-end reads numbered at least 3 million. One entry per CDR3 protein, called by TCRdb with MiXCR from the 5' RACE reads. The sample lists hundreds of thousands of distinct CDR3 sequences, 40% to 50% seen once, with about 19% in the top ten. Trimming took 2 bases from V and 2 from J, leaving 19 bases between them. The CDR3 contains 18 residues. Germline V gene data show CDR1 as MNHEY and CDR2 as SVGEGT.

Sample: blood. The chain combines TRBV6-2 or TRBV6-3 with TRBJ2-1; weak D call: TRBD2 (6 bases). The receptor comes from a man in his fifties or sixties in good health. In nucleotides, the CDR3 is TGTGCCAGCAGTTACCCGGGAGCTGGCGGGGAAACCTACAATGAGCAGTTCTTC. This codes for CASSYPGAGGETYNEQFF.